Listed below are T cell receptor beta chains from one sample, sequenced in a study of blood T cell repertoires in COVID-19. Data came from immunoSEQ multiplex PCR; TCRdb stores just in-frame clones and leaves some out. The sample yields about 82,000 clones, roughly 80% seen once. Sequenced input: peripheral blood. The receptors come from a man between 60 and 75 years old with COVID-19, enrolled during active disease. The conserved cysteine and the conserved F or W are not part of the CDR3 here.

>TRBV6-5|TRBJ1-2|12
ASSRQGIVDGYT
>TRBV7-2|TRBJ2-7|12
ASSWGTGGDGQY
>TRBV5-4|TRBJ2-3|16
ASSLRTSGREGTDTQY
>TRBV5-4|TRBJ2-5|11
ASSFSVQETQY
>TRBV18|TRBJ1-4|14
ASSPPRSGLGEKLF
>TRBV7-9|TRBJ2-5|11
ASSQGAGETQY
>TRBV5-5|TRBJ1-5|12
ASRAGAGNQPQH
>TRBV5-4|TRBJ2-1|9
ASRTDNEQF
>TRBV7-9|TRBJ1-2|10
ASSLDFYGYT
>TRBV15|TRBJ1-1|15
ATLPKASGTALTEAF
>TRBV5-1|TRBJ2-3|12
ASSLAPGTDTQY
>TRBV27|TRBJ2-3|13
ASSPGQGRTDTQY
>TRBV9|TRBJ1-6|11
ASTGAYNSPLH
>TRBV11-3|TRBJ2-5|12
ASSPGGGKETQY
>TRBV3-1/TRBV3-2|TRBJ1-2|12
ASSQVLQGMGYT
>TRBV19|TRBJ1-2|10
ASLTGSYGYT
>TRBV19|TRBJ2-1|12
ASTGGGTPREQF
>TRBV6-5|TRBJ2-5|12
ASSITSGQKTQY
>TRBV15|TRBJ2-7|15
ATSRDKAGPRSYEQY
>TRBV5-1|TRBJ2-5|12
ASSLERGGETQY
>TRBV24-1|TRBJ1-1|14
ATSEEVARFGTEAF
>TRBV10-3|TRBJ1-2|11
AIMTVSGYGYT
>TRBV6-5|TRBJ1-2|11
VSRMGQYDGYT
>TRBV6-5|TRBJ2-3|14
ASSLLAGAVTDTQY
>TRBV7-9|TRBJ1-1|12
ASSLDRVDTEAF
>TRBV10-3|TRBJ1-1|14
AITQTLQGQGAEAF
>TRBV4-1|TRBJ1-4|16
ASSQDRDRASTNEKLF
>TRBV7-9|TRBJ1-6|10
ASSTRRGPLH
>TRBV7-2|TRBJ1-5|12
ASSVMGGIEPQH
>TRBV25-1|TRBJ1-6|13
ASSPRDRSNSPLH
>TRBV2|TRBJ1-2|13
ASSTPGQGEWGYT
>TRBV30|TRBJ2-7|10
AWSPTSREQY
>TRBV2|TRBJ1-2|9
ASGTNYGYT
>TRBV5-1|TRBJ2-2|13
ASSPRTGYTGELF
>TRBV6-6|TRBJ1-5|11
ASSVTVNQPQH
>TRBV6-1|TRBJ2-2|12
ASSELRNTGELF
>TRBV25-1|TRBJ2-3|11
ASMSRNLRTQY
>TRBV7-2|TRBJ1-1|14
ASSLFANGLNTEAF
>TRBV7-3|TRBJ2-1|13
ASSLAHSPYNEQF
>TRBV3-1/TRBV3-2|TRBJ2-1|10
ASSGGADEQF
>TRBV9|TRBJ2-7|14
ASSPRDRAFSYEQY
>TRBV11-3|TRBJ2-1|15
ASRTGLAGSLYNEQF